Reported below is one T cell receptor beta chain. The antigen remains undetermined. Using immunoSEQ multiplex PCR, the repertoire was profiled, and TCRdb retains in-frame clones only, with some absent. The data show tens of thousands of clones, about 91% seen once. Stated time point: week 5, during vaccination. Every single dose of the vaccine, 300 ug of mutant IDH1 20-mer peptide, came with topical imiquimod. The data originate from a study of a mutant IDH1 vaccine in newly diagnosed glioma. Germline V gene sequence: CDR1 MGHDK, CDR2 SYGVNS. The CDR3 loop spans 11 amino acids. V dropped 8 bases and J dropped 4 bases, with 9 bases sitting between them.

The sample consisted of PBMCs, taken from a glioma patient whose treatment included an IDH1 peptide vaccine. The chain has TRBV25-1 and TRBJ2-7, with no clear D. The receptor comes from a woman between 45 and 60 years old with glioma. CDR3: CASAIYYEQYF. In DNA, the CDR3 is TGTGCCAGCGCCATCTATTACGAGCAGTACTTC.